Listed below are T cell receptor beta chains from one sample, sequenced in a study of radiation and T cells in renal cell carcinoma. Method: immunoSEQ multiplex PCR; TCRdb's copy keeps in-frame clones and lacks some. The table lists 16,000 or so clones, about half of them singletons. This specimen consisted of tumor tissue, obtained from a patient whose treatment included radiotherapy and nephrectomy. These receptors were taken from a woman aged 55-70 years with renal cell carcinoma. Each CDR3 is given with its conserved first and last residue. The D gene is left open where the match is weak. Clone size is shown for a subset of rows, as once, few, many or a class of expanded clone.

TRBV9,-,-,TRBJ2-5,TGTGCCAGCAGCGTAGGGCCAGGTCAAGAGACCCAGTACTTC,CASSVGPGQETQYF
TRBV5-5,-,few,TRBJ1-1,TGTGCCAGCAGCTTTCGGCCGAACACTGAAGCTTTCTTT,CASSFRPNTEAFF
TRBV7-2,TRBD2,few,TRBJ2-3,TGTGCCAGCAGCTACCTAGCGGGGGTAGGGGATACGCAGTATTTT,CASSYLAGVGDTQYF
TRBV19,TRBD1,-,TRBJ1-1,TGTGCCAGCGGACAGGGGAACACTGAAGCTTTCTTT,CASGQGNTEAFF
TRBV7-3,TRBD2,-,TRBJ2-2,TGTGCCAGCAGCTTAGGGGGACTAGCGTACACCGGGGAGCTGTTTTTT,CASSLGGLAYTGELFF
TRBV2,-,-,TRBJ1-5,TGTGCCAGCAGCACTCACAGCAATAGCAATCAGCCCCAGCATTTT,CASSTHSNSNQPQHF
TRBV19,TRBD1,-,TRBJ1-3,TGTGCCAGTACCTGGGACAGGGAGGCTGGAAACACCATATATTTT,CASTWDREAGNTIYF
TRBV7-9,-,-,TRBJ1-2,TGTGCCAGCAGCTCGCAAGCCGGACAGCCCTACACCTTC,CASSSQAGQPYTF
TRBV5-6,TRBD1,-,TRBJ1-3,TGTGCCAGCAGCTATGGTACAGGGGGCTCTGGAAACACCATATATTTT,CASSYGTGGSGNTIYF
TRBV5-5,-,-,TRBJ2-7,TGTGCCAGCAGCTTGGAGAACTCCTACGAGCAGTACTTC,CASSLENSYEQYF
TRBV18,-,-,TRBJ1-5,TGTGCCAGCTCCACGGGAGGTCAGCCCCAGCATTTT,CASSTGGQPQHF
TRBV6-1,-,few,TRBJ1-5,TGTGCCAGCAGTGCAGACTTCTATAGCAATCAGCCCCAGCATTTT,CASSADFYSNQPQHF
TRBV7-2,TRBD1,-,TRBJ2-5,TGTGCCAGCAGCCCGGACAGGGGGCAAGAGACCCAGTACTTC,CASSPDRGQETQYF
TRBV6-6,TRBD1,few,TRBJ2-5,TGTGCCAGCAGTTACTCGCACCGGGACAGTGGGTACTTC,CASSYSHRDSGYF
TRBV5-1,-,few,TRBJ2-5,TGCGCCAGCAGCTTTAATAACAGGGAGACCCAGTACTTC,CASSFNNRETQYF
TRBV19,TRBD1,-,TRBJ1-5,TGTGCCAGTAATACGGGAGGCAGGGGGGCTAATCAGCCCCAGCATTTT,CASNTGGRGANQPQHF
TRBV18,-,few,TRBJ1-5,TGTGCCAGCTCACCCCTCCATGATCAGCCCCAGCATTTT,CASSPLHDQPQHF
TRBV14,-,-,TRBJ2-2,TGTGCCAGCAGCCAAGGAGGGTTTGGGACCGGGGAGCTGTTTTTT,CASSQGGFGTGELFF
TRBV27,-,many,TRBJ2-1,TGTGCCAGCAGTGGACAGCCTCAATACAATGAGCAGTTCTTC,CASSGQPQYNEQFF
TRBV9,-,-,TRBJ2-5,TGTGCCAGCAGCGTAGCTCTCAGGGAGACCCAGTACTTC,CASSVALRETQYF
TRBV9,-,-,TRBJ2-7,TGTGCCAGCAGTCTAGGGGGCTACGAGCAGTACTTC,CASSLGGYEQYF
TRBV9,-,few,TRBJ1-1,TGTGCCAGCAGCAGTGACAGCATGAACACTGAAGCTTTCTTT,CASSSDSMNTEAFF
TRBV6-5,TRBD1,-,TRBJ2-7,TGTGCCAGCAGGACGGACAGGGACTCCTACGAGCAGTACTTC,CASRTDRDSYEQYF
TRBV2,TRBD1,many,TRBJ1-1,TGTGCCAGCATGCCACAGGGGAGTGAAGCTTTCTTT,CASMPQGSEAFF
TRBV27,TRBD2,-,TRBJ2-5,TGTGCCAGCCAAGCTCGACTAGCGGGAGGGAGGGAGACCCAGTACTTC,CASQARLAGGRETQYF
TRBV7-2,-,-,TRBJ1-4,TGTGCCAGCAGCTTATACTTGGGCGAAAAACTGTTTTTT,CASSLYLGEKLFF
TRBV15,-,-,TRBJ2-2,TGTGCCACCAGCAGAGTAACAGGGACCGGGGAGCTGTTTTTT,CATSRVTGTGELFF
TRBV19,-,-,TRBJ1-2,TGTGCCAGTAGTATCGGGGGGCAGCCGCTCTATGGCTACACCTTC,CASSIGGQPLYGYTF
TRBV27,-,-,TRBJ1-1,TGTGCCAGCAGTTTATACGGGAGTCGGGGGGGCCTGGGCACTGAAGCTTTCTTT,CASSLYGSRGGLGTEAFF
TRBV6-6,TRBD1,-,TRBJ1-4,TGTGCCAGCAGGGGAACAGGGGACCGTGAAAAACTGTTTTTT,CASRGTGDREKLFF
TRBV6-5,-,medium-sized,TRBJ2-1,TGTGCCAGCAGTTACCTGAGCGGACGCCTCAATGAGCAGTTCTTC,CASSYLSGRLNEQFF
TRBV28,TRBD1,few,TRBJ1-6,TGTGCCAGCAGACTTCATACAGGGGATGTTGGTTCACCCCTCCACTTT,CASRLHTGDVGSPLHF
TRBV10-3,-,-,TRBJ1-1,TGTGCCATCAGTGAGTCGACGGGGGGCACTGAAGCTTTCTTT,CAISESTGGTEAFF
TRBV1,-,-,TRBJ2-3,-,CTSSQTVGGGALDTQYF
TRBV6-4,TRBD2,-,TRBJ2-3,TGTGCCAGCAGTGACTCCGCGGGAGAAGGCACAGATACGCAGTATTTT,CASSDSAGEGTDTQYF
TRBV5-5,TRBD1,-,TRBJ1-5,TGTGCCAGCAGCTTGGTCGGACAGGGTGGCCAGCCCCAGCATTTT,CASSLVGQGGQPQHF
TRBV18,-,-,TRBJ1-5,TGTGCCAGCTCACCAATGGAGGGGGGTAGCAATCAGCCCCAGCATTTT,CASSPMEGGSNQPQHF
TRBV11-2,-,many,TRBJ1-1,TGTGCCAGCAGCTTAACCCAGGGCACTGAAGCTTTCTTT,CASSLTQGTEAFF
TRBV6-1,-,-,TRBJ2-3,TGTGCCAGCAGTGGGCCGGGTGATACGCAGTATTTT,CASSGPGDTQYF
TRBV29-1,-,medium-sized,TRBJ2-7,TGCAGCGTTGAAGTTGCGGCCGCTCCCTACTACGAGCAGTACTTC,CSVEVAAAPYYEQYF
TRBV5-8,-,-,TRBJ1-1,TGTGCCAGTCTTCTTTGGGACACTGAAGCTTTCTTT,CASLLWDTEAFF
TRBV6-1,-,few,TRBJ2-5,TGTGCCAGCCAGAGCGGGACACTTCAAGAGACCCAGTACTTC,CASQSGTLQETQYF
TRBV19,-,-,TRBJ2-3,TGTGCCAGTAGTGACAGGTCGCAGTATTTT,CASSDRSQYF
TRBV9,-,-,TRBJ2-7,TGTGCCAGCAGGACCGGCCCCCAGCGGCAGTACTTC,CASRTGPQRQYF
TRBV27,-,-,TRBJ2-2,TGTGCCAGCAGTTTATTGGCGGTGAACACCGGGGAGCTGTTTTTT,CASSLLAVNTGELFF
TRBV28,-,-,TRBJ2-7,TGTGCCAGCAGTTGGGCTAACGAGCAGTACTTC,CASSWANEQYF